These T cell receptor beta chains were read from a single sample in a study of T-cell reconstitution after alpha-beta-depleted transplantation in children. TCRdb reanalysed the PCR reads using MiXCR and keeps one entry per CDR3 protein. The sample contains some 200,000 distinct CDR3 sequences, around 9.2% of which appear only once. The source was PBMCs, mostly from graft donor cells, collected 360 days after TCRalphabeta/CD19-depleted stem cell transplant. The receptors here all came from a male patient between 2 and 10 years old who had a stem cell transplant for acute myeloid leukemia, so the T cells may come from the graft donor. The conserved cysteine and the conserved F or W are not part of the CDR3 here. Each record gives: V gene, CDR3 length, CDR3 protein.

TRBV27,11,ASSLDTNQPQH
TRBV12-3/TRBV12-4,10,ASSLFSDEQF
TRBV9,12,ASSPGTGYQPQH
TRBV27,15,ATSSGAGGSFWETQY
TRBV5-1,13,ASSPTAGTYNEQF
TRBV7-6,13,ASSLVSGVKEKLF
TRBV20-1,12,SARERGRAYEQY
TRBV5-1,12,ASSLGPGPETQY
TRBV9,15,ASSVARGTSSTDTQY
TRBV20-1,10,SARPPDQPQH
TRBV24-1,12,ATSAPGGPYEQY
TRBV12-3/TRBV12-4,13,ASTGIDPNTGELF
TRBV3-1,12,ASSQMVYSTEAF
TRBV20-1,16,SARGLTWTGTKSYEQY
TRBV7-6,10,ASSALEASQY
TRBV3-1,14,ASSQGPGVVPQPQH
TRBV2,14,ASSERGTGEAGELF
TRBV12-3/TRBV12-4,12,ASGRTGLYNEQF
TRBV12-3/TRBV12-4,13,ASSLGGRAKNIQY
TRBV20-1,14,SARDLRGIYNSPLH
TRBV4-1,14,ASSHPGGSGANVLT
TRBV6-5,12,ASSYRDSTYEQY
TRBV7-3,11,ASSIVPHDEQF
TRBV7-3,12,ASSLQGQSDTQY
TRBV12-3/TRBV12-4,12,ASSLKRAKNIQY
TRBV5-1,11,ASSLRVLDEQY
TRBV20-1,13,SAQRATSSRETQY
TRBV7-2,12,ASSFNGAAYEQY
TRBV7-2,15,ASSLIGGWGAKNIQY
TRBV5-1,12,ASSQDPSTDTQY
TRBV7-8,10,ASSLIVGEQF
TRBV7-2,15,ASSLFQMAGRTDTQY
TRBV28,18,ASSLGGVWEGGMTKNIQY
TRBV12-3/TRBV12-4,13,ASSINQGANTEAF
TRBV25-1,13,ASSEGQGSQETQY
TRBV12-3/TRBV12-4,14,ASSPTRDGGSGELF
TRBV19,8,ASGGNEQF
TRBV28,14,ASSFVGQGSNQPQH
TRBV29-1,12,SVPRQGGTDTQY